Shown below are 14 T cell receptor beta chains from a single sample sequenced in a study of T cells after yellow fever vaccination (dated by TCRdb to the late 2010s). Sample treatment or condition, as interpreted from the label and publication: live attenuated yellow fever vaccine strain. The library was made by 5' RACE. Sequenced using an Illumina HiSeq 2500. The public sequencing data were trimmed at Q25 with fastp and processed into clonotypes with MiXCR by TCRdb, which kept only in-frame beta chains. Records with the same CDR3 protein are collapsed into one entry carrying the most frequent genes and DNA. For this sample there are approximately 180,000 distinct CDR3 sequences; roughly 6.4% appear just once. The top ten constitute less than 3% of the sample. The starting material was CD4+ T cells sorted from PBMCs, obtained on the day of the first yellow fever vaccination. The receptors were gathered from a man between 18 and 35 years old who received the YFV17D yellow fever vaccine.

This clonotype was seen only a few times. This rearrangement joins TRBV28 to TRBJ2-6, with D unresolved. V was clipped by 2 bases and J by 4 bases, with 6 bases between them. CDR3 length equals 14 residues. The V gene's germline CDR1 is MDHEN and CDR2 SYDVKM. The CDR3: CASSLEQGANVLTF. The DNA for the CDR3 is TGTGCCAGCAGTTTAGAACAGGGGGCCAACGTCCTGACTTTC.

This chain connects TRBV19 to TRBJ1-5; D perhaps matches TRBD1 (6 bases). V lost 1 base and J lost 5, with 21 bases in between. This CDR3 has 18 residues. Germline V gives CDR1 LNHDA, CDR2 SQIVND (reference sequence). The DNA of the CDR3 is TGTGCCAGTAGTATAGGTCCCGGGACTGTCAGACAGGATCAGCCCCAGCATTTT. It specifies CASSIGPGTVRQDQPQHF. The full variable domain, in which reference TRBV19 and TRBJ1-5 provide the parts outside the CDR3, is DGGITQSPKYLFRKEGQNVTLSCEQNLNHDAMYWYRQDPGQGLRLIYYSQIVNDFQKGDIAEGYSVSREKKESFPLTVTSAQKNPTAFYLCASSIGPGTVRQDQPQHFGDGTRLSIL.

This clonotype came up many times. The CDR3 DNA reads as TGCGCCAGCAGCGCCACCTCCCCGGGACCAGAGACCCAGTACTTC. As protein: CASSATSPGPETQYF. The chain joins TRBV5-1 to TRBJ2-5; D possibly matches TRBD1 or TRBD2 (5 bases each). There are 15 residues in the CDR3. Looked up from germline, CDR1 is SGHRS and CDR2 is YFSETQ. V was clipped by 4 bases and J by 4 bases, with 17 bases between them.

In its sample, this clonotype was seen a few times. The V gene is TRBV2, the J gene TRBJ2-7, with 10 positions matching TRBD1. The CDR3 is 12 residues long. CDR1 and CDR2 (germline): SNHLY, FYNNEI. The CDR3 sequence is CVQRDRGNEQYF. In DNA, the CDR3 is TGTGTCCAGAGGGACAGGGGAAACGAGCAGTACTTC.

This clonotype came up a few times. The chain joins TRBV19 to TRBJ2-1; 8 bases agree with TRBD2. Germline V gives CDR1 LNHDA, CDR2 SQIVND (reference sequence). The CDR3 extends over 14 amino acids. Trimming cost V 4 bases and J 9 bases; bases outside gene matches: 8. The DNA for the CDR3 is TGTGCCAGTAGTACGAGCGGGGGCTGGGGTGAGCAGTTCTTC. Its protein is CASSTSGGWGEQFF.

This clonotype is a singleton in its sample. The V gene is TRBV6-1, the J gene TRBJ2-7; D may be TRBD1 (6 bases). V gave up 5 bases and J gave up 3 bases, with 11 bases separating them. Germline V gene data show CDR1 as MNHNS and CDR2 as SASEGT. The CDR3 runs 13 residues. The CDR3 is CASSSGQSYEQYV. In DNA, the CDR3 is TGTGCCAGCAGTAGCGGACAGAGCTACGAGCAGTACGTC.

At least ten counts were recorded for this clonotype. In nucleotides, the CDR3 is TGCGCCAGCAGTGGGAAGAGCGAGTACACAGATACGCAGTATTTT. Residues: CASSGKSEYTDTQYF. The chain carries TRBV5-1 and TRBJ2-3; no reliable D call. Germline V CDR1 and CDR2: SGHRS, YFSETQ. The CDR3 sequence is 15 residues long. Trimming took off 5 bases at V and 2 bases at J, with 15 bases between the two ends.

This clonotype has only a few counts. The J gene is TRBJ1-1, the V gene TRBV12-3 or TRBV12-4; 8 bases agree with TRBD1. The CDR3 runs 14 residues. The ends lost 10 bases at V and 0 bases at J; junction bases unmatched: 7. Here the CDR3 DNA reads TGTGCCATCGCTAAGACAGGGGTGAACACTGAAGCTTTCTTT. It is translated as CAIAKTGVNTEAFF.

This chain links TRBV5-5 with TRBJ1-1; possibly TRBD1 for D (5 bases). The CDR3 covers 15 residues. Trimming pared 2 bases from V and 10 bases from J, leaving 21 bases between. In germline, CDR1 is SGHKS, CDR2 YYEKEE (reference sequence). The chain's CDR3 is CASSLDGQLSIGAFF. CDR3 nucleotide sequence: TGTGCCAGCAGCTTAGACGGACAACTTTCGATTGGAGCTTTCTTT. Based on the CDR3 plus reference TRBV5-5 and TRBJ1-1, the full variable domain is DAGVTQSPTHLIKTRGQQVTLRCSPISGHKSVSWYQQVLGQGPQFIFQYYEKEERGRGNFPDRFSARQFPNYSSELNVNALLLGDSALYLCASSLDGQLSIGAFFGQGTRLTVV.

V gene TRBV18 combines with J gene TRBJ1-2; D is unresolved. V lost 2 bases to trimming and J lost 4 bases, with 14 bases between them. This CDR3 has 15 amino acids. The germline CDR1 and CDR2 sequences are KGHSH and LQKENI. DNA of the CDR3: TGTGCCAGCTCACCAGGGCAGGCGTGGAGCTATGGCTACACCTTC. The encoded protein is CASSPGQAWSYGYTF.

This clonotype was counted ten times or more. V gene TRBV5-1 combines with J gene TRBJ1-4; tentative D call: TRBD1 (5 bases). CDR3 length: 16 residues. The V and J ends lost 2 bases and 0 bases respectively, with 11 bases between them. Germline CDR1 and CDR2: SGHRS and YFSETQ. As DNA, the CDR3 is TGCGCCAGCAGCTTAACAGGACCCGCAACTAATGAAAAACTGTTTTTT. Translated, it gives CASSLTGPATNEKLFF. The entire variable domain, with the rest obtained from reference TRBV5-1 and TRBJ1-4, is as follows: KAGVTQTPRYLIKTRGQQVTLSCSPISGHRSVSWYQQTPGQGLQFLFEYFSETQRNKGNFPGRFSGRQFSNSRSEMNVSTLELGDSALYLCASSLTGPATNEKLFFGSGTQLSVL.

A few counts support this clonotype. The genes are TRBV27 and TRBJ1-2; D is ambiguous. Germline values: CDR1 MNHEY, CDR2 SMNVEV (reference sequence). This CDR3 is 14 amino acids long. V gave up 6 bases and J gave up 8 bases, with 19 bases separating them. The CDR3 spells CASRPLTSDLGYTF. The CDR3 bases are TGTGCCAGCAGGCCCCTGACCTCGGACTTGGGCTACACCTTC.

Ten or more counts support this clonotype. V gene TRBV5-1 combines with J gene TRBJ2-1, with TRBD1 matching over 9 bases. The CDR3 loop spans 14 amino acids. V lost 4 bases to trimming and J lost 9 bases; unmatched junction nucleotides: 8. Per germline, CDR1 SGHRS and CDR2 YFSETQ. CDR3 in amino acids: CASSGRTGVGEQFF. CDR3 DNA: TGCGCCAGCAGCGGAAGGACAGGGGTGGGTGAGCAGTTCTTC.

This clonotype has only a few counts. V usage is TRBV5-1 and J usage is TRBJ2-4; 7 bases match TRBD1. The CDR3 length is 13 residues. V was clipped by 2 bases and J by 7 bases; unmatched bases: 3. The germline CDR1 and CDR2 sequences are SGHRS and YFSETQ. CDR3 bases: TGCGCCAGCAGCTTAGGGGGCACGAACATTCAGTACTTC. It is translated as CASSLGGTNIQYF. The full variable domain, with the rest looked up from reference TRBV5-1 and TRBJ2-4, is KAGVTQTPRYLIKTRGQQVTLSCSPISGHRSVSWYQQTPGQGLQFLFEYFSETQRNKGNFPGRFSGRQFSNSRSEMNVSTLELGDSALYLCASSLGGTNIQYFGAGTRLSVL.